This entry lists 6 T cell receptor beta chains sequenced from one sample in a study of identical twins (dated by TCRdb to about 2016). The library came from 5' RACE. The run used an Illumina HiSeq 2000. TCRdb reworked the public reads: Q25 trimming with fastp, MiXCR clone assembly, productive beta chains retained. Each entry merges the rows of one CDR3 protein and shows their most common DNA and genes. Recorded for this sample are roughly 750,000 distinct CDR3 sequences; 20% to 25% of them occurred a single time. The top ten hold approximately 4.5% of the sample. The data also belong to a second study, concerning T cells expressing NK-cell markers.

The material sequenced was PBMCs. These receptors all come from a woman under 30 in good health.

J is TRBJ2-3 and V is TRBV29-1; no definite D call. The V gene lost 0 bases and the J gene lost 5 bases, with 15 bases spanning the gap. The CDR3 has 15 amino acids. The V gene's germline CDR1 is SQVTM and CDR2 ANQGSEA. The CDR3 is CSVEERRLVEDTQYF. DNA of the CDR3: TGCAGCGTTGAAGAACGGCGGCTAGTTGAAGATACGCAGTATTTT.

V is TRBV10-3 and J is TRBJ2-2; 10 nucleotides agree with TRBD1. The J segment lost 4 bases and the V segment lost 7 bases, leaving 6 bases of the junction unmatched. The CDR3 runs 15 residues. Looked up from germline, CDR1 is ENHRY and CDR2 is SYGVKD. The CDR3 bases are TGTGCCATCAACTCGAGGACAGGGGGCACCGGGGAGCTGTTTTTT. The encoded protein is CAINSRTGGTGELFF.

The chain carries TRBV20-1 and TRBJ2-1, with 8 bases that match TRBD2. Trimming cost V 3 bases and J 6 bases; bases outside gene matches: 10. This CDR3 comprises 15 residues. The germline V gene has CDR1 DFQATT and CDR2 SNEGSKA (reference sequence). The CDR3 DNA sequence: TGCAGTGCTAGCGGGGGGGCCGAGGGTGGCAATGAGCAGTTCTTC. It yields the protein CSASGGAEGGNEQFF.

This clonotype was recorded many times. The rearrangement joins TRBV5-1 to TRBJ2-1; 7 nucleotides line up with TRBD2. CDR1 SGHRS and CDR2 YFSETQ come from the germline V gene. Trimming took 0 bases from V and 5 from J; bases not matched to a gene: 5. The CDR3 contains 15 residues. In DNA, the CDR3 is TGCGCCAGCAGCTTGGGGGGCGGGAGCAACAATGAGCAGTTCTTC. Its protein is CASSLGGGSNNEQFF.

This sequence joins TRBV20-1 and TRBJ1-5; weak D call: TRBD1 (5 bases). The V end was cut by 3 bases, the J end by 0 bases, with 15 bases between. Germline V gene data show CDR1 as DFQATT and CDR2 as SNEGSKA (reference sequence). CDR3 length: 16 amino acids. The CDR3 DNA reads as TGCAGTGCTAGCGGTCAGAAGGGGAGTAGCAATCAGCCCCAGCATTTT. This gives the protein CSASGQKGSSNQPQHF.

V gene TRBV7-8 combines with J gene TRBJ2-1; tentatively, D is TRBD1 (5 bases). This CDR3 region has 14 residues. The ends were cut back, 4 bases at V and 15 bases at J, with 22 bases in the middle. In germline, CDR1 is SGHVS, CDR2 FQNEAQ. The CDR3 nucleotides are TGTGCCAGCAGCTCGGAACTCCAGACAGCTACAGTGTTCTTC. Amino acids: CASSSELQTATVFF.